These T cell receptor beta chains were read from a single sample in a study of T-cell reconstitution after alpha-beta-depleted transplantation in children. One entry per CDR3 protein, called by TCRdb with MiXCR from the PCR reads. In the table there are 490,000 or so distinct CDR3 sequences, about 12% of which are singletons. The sample was PBMCs from the stem cell graft donor, taken from the stem cell graft. The receptors shown here come from a human donor who donated a stem cell graft to a child with combined immunodeficiency. The CDR3 runs from the conserved cysteine through the conserved F or W. The listing skips clone size in some rows; elsewhere it reads once, few, many or a size class.

v_call | clone_size | cdr3_aa
TRBV5-1 | NA | CASSVDRGEETQYF
TRBV7-2 | NA | CASSFTGQSYEQYF
TRBV20-1 | few | CSARSEPYEQYF
TRBV12-3/TRBV12-4 | many | CASSPPGTSGGNEQFF
TRBV12-3/TRBV12-4 | few | CASRKDRGRSPLHF
TRBV6-4 | many | CASRDGTGGTGELFF
TRBV12-3/TRBV12-4 | NA | CASSLSGTPLVEQYF
TRBV6-1 | NA | CASSGDISGGEETQYF
TRBV24-1 | many | CATSDPPRGAGVPDTQYF
TRBV12-3/TRBV12-4 | many | CASSLTRTSAQETQYF
TRBV2 | NA | CASSTPIGLAGVDTQYF
TRBV5-5 | NA | CASRDFMGRQETQYF
TRBV14 | NA | CASSQEQGSNEQFF
TRBV13 | few | CASNNRVWAKNIQYF
TRBV9 | NA | CASGGGGRGTGELFF
TRBV18 | many | CASSPSGGQDTQYF
TRBV20-1 | NA | CSARRTSSGYNEQFF
TRBV28 | few | CASSAPPGTSWETQYF
TRBV7-3 | NA | CASSTAGGWGETQYF
TRBV4-2 | NA | CASSPLSANSYEQYF
TRBV12-3/TRBV12-4 | few | CASSFRKDLGGYTF
TRBV7-2 | NA | CASSLRSSMETQYF
TRBV29-1 | many | CSVSIGEPFEQYF
TRBV5-6 | few | CASSLDQRSVAYEQYF
TRBV7-7 | many | CASSSGLAHNEQFF
TRBV9 | few | CASSVAGDTGMSLHF